These 14 T cell receptor beta chains came from one sample sequenced in a study of PD-L1 blockade in urothelial cancer. Here immunoSEQ multiplex PCR was the method, and the copy in TCRdb shows in-frame clones only, minus some. The repertoire holds about 130,000 clones, with 70% to 85% as singletons. Time point noted: pretreatment peripheral blood. Sequencing used PBMCs, obtained around atezolizumab (anti-PD-L1) treatment. The receptors come from a middle-aged man with urothelial cancer.

This chain joins TRBV7-2 and TRBJ1-3; tentatively, D is TRBD1 (5 bases). V shed 4 bases and J shed 0 bases, with 10 bases lying between them. The length of the CDR3 is 15 residues. The germline V gene encodes CDR1 SGHTA and CDR2 FQGNSA. The CDR3: CASSSDRSSGNTIYF. CDR3 DNA: TGTGCCAGCAGCTCCGACAGAAGCTCTGGAAACACCATATATTTT.

The chain carries TRBV10-3 and TRBJ2-7, with 7 bases identical to TRBD2. The CDR3 has 14 residues. Germline V CDR1 and CDR2: ENHRY, SYGVKD. Germline trimming cut 1 base from V and 6 bases from J; bases unmatched to any gene: 6. The CDR3 sequence: CAISELAGVGEQYF. CDR3 DNA sequence: TGTGCCATCAGTGAGTTGGCGGGAGTAGGCGAGCAGTACTTC.

This clone was seen only once. The chain joins TRBV5-1 to TRBJ2-5, with TRBD1 matching 8 bases. V shed 3 bases, J shed 1 base, and the junction held 5 bases outside the gene matches. The CDR3 runs 15 residues. CDR1 and CDR2 (germline): SGHRS, YFSETQ. As DNA, the CDR3 is TGCGCCAGCAGCTCGGGACAGGCGGTCCAAGAGACCCAGTACTTC. Protein sequence: CASSSGQAVQETQYF. The full variable domain, rest sourced from reference TRBV5-1 and TRBJ2-5, is KAGVTQTPRYLIKTRGQQVTLSCSPISGHRSVSWYQQTPGQGLQFLFEYFSETQRNKGNFPGRFSGRQFSNSRSEMNVSTLELGDSALYLCASSSGQAVQETQYFGPGTRLLVL.

The chain joins TRBV5-1 to TRBJ1-2; TRBD1 aligns across 7 bases. CDR1 and CDR2 (germline): SGHRS, YFSETQ. This CDR3 region has 16 residues. V dropped 5 bases and J dropped 4; count of bases not matched to a gene: 14. The CDR3 is CASRNTGVSVGYGYTF. CDR3 DNA sequence: TGCGCCAGCAGAAACACAGGGGTATCGGTGGGCTATGGCTACACCTTC.

The chain couples TRBV5-1 to TRBJ1-1; 8 bases align to TRBD1. CDR1 is SGHRS, CDR2 YFSETQ, per germline. Trimming cost V 1 base and J 3 bases; bases outside gene matches: 5. CDR3 length: 15 amino acids. CDR3 nucleotide sequence: TGCGCCAGCAGCTTGCCCAGGGGGCCTGACACTGAAGCTTTCTTT. This encodes CASSLPRGPDTEAFF.

V is TRBV2 and J is TRBJ1-1, with 10 bases lining up with TRBD1. The junction had 5 bases not matched to a gene; V was cut back by 6 bases and J by 10 bases. Germline V CDR1 and CDR2: SNHLY, FYNNEI. The CDR3 sequence is 12 residues long. In DNA, the CDR3 is TGTGCCAGCAGCACGGGACAGGGGAGAGCTTTCTTT. This gives the protein CASSTGQGRAFF.

The V call is TRBV27, the J call TRBJ2-1; D remains ambiguous. The CDR3 sequence is 14 residues long. Trimming cost V 2 bases and J 4 bases, with 9 bases left between them. Germline lookup yields CDR1 MNHEY and CDR2 SMNVEV (reference sequence). The CDR3 DNA reads as TGTGCCAGCAGTTTAGCAATCCGGTACAATGAGCAGTTCTTC. It translates to CASSLAIRYNEQFF.

This clone is medium-sized. This chain links TRBV9 with TRBJ2-2; 7 bases align to TRBD1. The CDR3 totals 14 residues. Germline CDR1 SGDLS, CDR2 YYNGEE. V dropped 4 bases and J dropped 4; count of bases not matched to a gene: 4. The CDR3 nucleotides are TGTGCCAGCAGCAAGGCAGGGGGCACCGGGGAGCTGTTTTTT. Its protein product is CASSKAGGTGELFF.

This chain links TRBV28 with TRBJ1-1; 7 bases fit TRBD1. The V gene end was trimmed by 6 bases and the J gene end by 5 bases; junction bases not matched to a gene: 12. Looked up from germline, CDR1 is MDHEN and CDR2 is SYDVKM. The CDR3 loop spans 15 amino acids. CDR3 nucleotide sequence: TGTGCCAGCAGACTTGTTGAGGGGGCGCGTACTGAAGCTTTCTTT. Translated, it gives CASRLVEGARTEAFF.

The J gene is TRBJ2-1, the V gene TRBV30; 7 positions match TRBD2. This CDR3 comprises 15 residues. Germline CDR1 is GTSNPN and CDR2 is SVGIG (reference sequence). The junction had 8 bases not matched to a gene; V was cut back by 4 bases and J by 2 bases. The CDR3 DNA sequence: TGTGCCTGGAAGAGTATTAGCGGGCCCTACAATGAGCAGTTCTTC. Its protein product is CAWKSISGPYNEQFF.

V gene TRBV18 combines with J gene TRBJ2-2, with D perhaps matching TRBD2 (6 bases). This CDR3 region has 16 residues. The V end was cut by 0 bases, the J end by 1 base, with 9 bases between. The V gene's germline CDR1 is KGHSH and CDR2 LQKENI. The CDR3 spells CASSPPGLMNTGELFF. As DNA, the CDR3 is TGTGCCAGCTCACCACCGGGACTGATGAACACCGGGGAGCTGTTTTTT.

V gene TRBV15 combines with J gene TRBJ1-5, with D uncertain. With 1 base removed from V and 4 bases from J, the gap between germline ends came to 11 bases. Per the germline V gene, CDR1 is LNHNV and CDR2 is YYDKDF (reference sequence). CDR3 length equals 15 residues. CDR3 DNA sequence: TGTGCCACCAGCAGAGGGGGAGGGTCAAATCAGCCCCAGCATTTT. Its translation: CATSRGGGSNQPQHF.

This clone occurred once. The chain combines TRBV18 with TRBJ2-3; 7 nucleotides match TRBD1. V shed 5 bases and J 2 bases; nucleotides not matched to a gene: 7. Germline CDR1 is KGHSH and CDR2 is LQKENI. This CDR3 region has 15 residues. The CDR3, as DNA: TGTGCCAGCTCAAAAAGCAGGGGGTCCACAGATACGCAGTATTTT. It encodes CASSKSRGSTDTQYF.

This clone was picked up a small number of times. The V and J genes are TRBV6-6 and TRBJ1-6, with TRBD1 identical over 9 bases. Germline assignment: CDR1 MNHNY and CDR2 SVGAGI (reference sequence). V was pared by 6 bases and J by 3 bases, with 6 bases of the junction left unmatched. The CDR3 extends over 16 amino acids. CDR3 protein: CASSNRDRVYNSPLHF. CDR3 DNA: TGTGCCAGCAGCAACCGGGACAGGGTCTATAATTCACCCCTCCACTTT.